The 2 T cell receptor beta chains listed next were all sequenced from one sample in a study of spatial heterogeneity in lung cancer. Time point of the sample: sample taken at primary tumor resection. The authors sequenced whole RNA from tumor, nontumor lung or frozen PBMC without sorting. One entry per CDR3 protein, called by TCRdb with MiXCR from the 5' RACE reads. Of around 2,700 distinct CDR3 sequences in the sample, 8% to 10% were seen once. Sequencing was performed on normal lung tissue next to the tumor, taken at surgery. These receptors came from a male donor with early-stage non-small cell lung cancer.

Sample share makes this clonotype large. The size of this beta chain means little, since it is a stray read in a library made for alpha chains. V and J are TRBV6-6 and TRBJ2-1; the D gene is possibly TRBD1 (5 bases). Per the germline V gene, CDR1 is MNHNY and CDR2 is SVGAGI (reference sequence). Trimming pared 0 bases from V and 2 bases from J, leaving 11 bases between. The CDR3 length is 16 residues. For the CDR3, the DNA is TGTGCCAGCAGTTACTCACCCAGGGATCCCTACAATGAGCAGTTCTTC. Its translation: CASSYSPRDPYNEQFF.

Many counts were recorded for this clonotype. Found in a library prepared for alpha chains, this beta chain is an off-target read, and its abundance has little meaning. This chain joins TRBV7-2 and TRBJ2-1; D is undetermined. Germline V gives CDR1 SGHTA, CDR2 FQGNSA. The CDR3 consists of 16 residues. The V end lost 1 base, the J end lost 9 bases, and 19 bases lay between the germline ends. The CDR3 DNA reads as TGTGCCAGCAGCTTAGACCAAACATGGGTCCAGATTGAGCAGTTCTTC. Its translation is CASSLDQTWVQIEQFF. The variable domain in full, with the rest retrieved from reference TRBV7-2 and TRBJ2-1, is GAGVSQSPSNKVTEKGKDVELRCDPISGHTALYWYRQSLGQGLEFLIYFQGNSAPDKSGLPSDRFSAERTGGSVSTLTIQRTQQEDSAVYLCASSLDQTWVQIEQFFGPGTRLTVL.